Presented here are 3 T cell receptor beta chains from one specimen sequenced in a study of CD8 T cells in ankylosing spondylitis. Study results and caveats: Ankylosing spondylitis blood seemed to carry a telltale TCR beta motif made of roughly 8 highly homologous variants.

TCRdb passed the 5' RACE reads through MiXCR, listing each CDR3 protein once. The table shows around 480,000 distinct CDR3 sequences, with roughly 17% occurring only once. Their target antigens are unknown. Input material: blood, either unsorted or a sorted T cell fraction (not recorded which). These receptors were obtained from a male donor with ankylosing spondylitis.

In its sample, this clonotype was seen a few times. The V gene is TRBV7-8, the J gene TRBJ1-1; D is undetermined. Germline V CDR1 and CDR2: SGHVS, FQNEAQ. This CDR3 has 12 amino acids. V gave up 7 bases and J gave up 4 bases, with 10 bases separating them. Written as DNA, the CDR3 is TGTGCCAGCACCCCGGGGTTCACTGAAGCTTTCTTT. Amino acids: CASTPGFTEAFF.

The CDR3 DNA reads as TGTGCCAGCAGCTTAGGTCCCTCTAGCCCCGAGCAGTACTTC. It encodes CASSLGPSSPEQYF. The rearrangement links TRBV7-2 to TRBJ2-7, with D possibly TRBD2 on 5 matching bases. Germline V gene data show CDR1 as SGHTA and CDR2 as FQGNSA. This CDR3 is 14 amino acids long. Between the trimmed V and J ends, which lost 1 base and 6 bases, there was a span of 13 bases.

The chain combines TRBV20-1 with TRBJ2-7; the D is unclear. Germline V gene sequence: CDR1 DFQATT, CDR2 SNEGSKA (reference sequence). The ends were cut back, 3 bases at V and 3 bases at J, with 9 bases in the middle. The CDR3 has 12 residues. The CDR3 DNA reads as TGCAGTGCTAGGGTCAGTCTCTACGAGCAGTACTTC. Amino acids: CSARVSLYEQYF.